A selection of T cell receptor beta chains follows, all from one sample in a study of blood T cell repertoires in COVID-19. TCRdb's copy holds only in-frame clones and misses some; the assay was immunoSEQ multiplex PCR. The sample lists around 99,000 clones, roughly 84% occurring once. The sample consisted of peripheral blood. Receptor source: a woman aged 45 to 65 with acute or convalescent COVID-19. The CDR3 runs from the conserved cysteine through the conserved F or W. The D gene is left open where the match is weak. Rows may omit the clone size; those that give it use once, few, many or a size class.

length	size	J	D	V	CDR3	DNA
13	-	TRBJ1-2	-	TRBV12-3/TRBV12-4	CASSFRARDGYTF	TGTGCCAGCAGTTTCCGAGCCCGGGATGGCTACACCTTC
15	once	TRBJ2-5	-	TRBV3-1/TRBV3-2	CASSQPGTPQETQYF	TGTGCCAGCAGCCAGCCCGGGACACCACAAGAGACCCAGTACTTC
18	-	TRBJ1-5	-	TRBV11-3	CASSSIARWRALNQPQHF	TGTGCCAGCAGCTCCATAGCGAGGTGGAGGGCCTTAAATCAGCCCCAGCATTTT
15	-	TRBJ2-5	-	TRBV20-1	CSANDPSRFGETQYF	TGCAGTGCTAATGATCCCAGCAGGTTCGGAGAGACCCAGTACTTC
18	-	TRBJ2-1	-	TRBV11-2	CASSLGGGSGGSKQGQFF	TGTGCCAGCAGCTTAGGTGGAGGGTCGGGAGGTTCTAAACAGGGGCAGTTCTTC
14	-	TRBJ1-1	-	TRBV18	CASSPNKMNTEAFF	TGTGCCAGCTCCCCAAACAAGATGAACACTGAAGCTTTCTTT
15	few	TRBJ1-3	-	TRBV19	CASSAGYPSGNTIYF	TGTGCCAGTAGTGCAGGGTATCCCTCTGGAAACACCATATATTTT
14	-	TRBJ2-1	-	TRBV5-4	CASSLTGGGNEQFF	TGTGCCAGCAGCTTGACAGGGGGGGGAAATGAGCAGTTCTTC
15	-	TRBJ2-3	TRBD2	TRBV6-4	CASKGTSGSTDTQYF	TGTGCCAGCAAGGGGACTAGCGGGTCTACAGATACGCAGTATTTT
11	-	TRBJ1-2	-	TRBV12-3/TRBV12-4	CASSRENGYTF	TGTGCCAGCAGTCGGGAAAATGGCTACACCTTC
15	-	TRBJ1-2	-	TRBV11-2	CASSLGGATFYGYTF	TGTGCCAGCAGCTTAGGAGGAGCTACCTTTTATGGCTACACCTTC
18	-	TRBJ2-3	TRBD2	TRBV7-3	CASSLTGKASGAADTQYF	TGTGCCAGCAGCTTAACAGGGAAGGCTAGCGGGGCCGCAGATACGCAGTATTTT
15	-	TRBJ1-1	-	TRBV3-1/TRBV3-2	CASSRSRALNTEAFF	TGTGCCAGCAGCAGATCCCGCGCGCTGAACACTGAAGCTTTCTTT
12	-	TRBJ2-7	-	TRBV12-3/TRBV12-4	CASRGVSYEQYF	TGTGCCAGCCGGGGAGTCTCCTACGAGCAGTACTTC
16	once	TRBJ2-7	TRBD1	TRBV15	CATSRDRGDTYYEQYF	TGTGCCACCAGCAGGGACAGGGGCGATACGTACTACGAGCAGTACTTC
15	-	TRBJ1-5	-	TRBV2	CASSTNGQTNQPQHF	TGTGCCAGCAGTACTAATGGACAGACCAATCAGCCCCAGCATTTT
15	-	TRBJ1-2	-	TRBV15	CATSRGKAFGYGYTF	TGTGCCACCAGCAGAGGCAAAGCCTTCGGGTATGGCTACACCTTC
14	-	TRBJ1-5	-	TRBV30	CAWRRGGSNQPQHF	TGTGCCTGGAGGAGGGGGGGTTCCAATCAGCCCCAGCATTTT
15	-	TRBJ1-2	-	TRBV3-1/TRBV3-2	CASSPLGGTHYGYTF	TGTGCCAGCAGCCCCCTGGGTGGGACACACTATGGCTACACCTTC
15	few	TRBJ1-2	-	TRBV12-5	CASASYEGYYYGYTF	TGTGCTAGTGCCTCCTACGAGGGCTACTACTATGGCTACACCTTC
17	-	TRBJ1-5	TRBD1	TRBV19	CASSPLPTGKGIRPQHF	TGTGCCAGTAGTCCTCTCCCGACAGGGAAGGGGATCAGACCCCAGCATTTT
15	once	TRBJ2-3	-	TRBV9	CASSPRTTPTDTQYF	TGTGCCAGCAGCCCCAGGACTACCCCCACAGATACGCAGTATTTT
14	-	TRBJ2-3	-	TRBV4-1	CASSRGTSTDTQYF	TGCGCCAGCAGCCGGGGGACTAGCACAGATACGCAGTATTTT
16	-	TRBJ2-1	TRBD2	TRBV3-1/TRBV3-2	CASSFSWTSTVNEQFF	TGTGCCAGCAGCTTCTCCTGGACTAGCACCGTCAATGAGCAGTTCTTC
16	once	TRBJ2-3	-	TRBV19	CASSIALAPSTDTQYF	TGTGCCAGTAGTATAGCACTAGCCCCGAGCACAGATACGCAGTATTTT
14	few	TRBJ1-1	-	TRBV11-3	CASSLGASAPEAFF	TGTGCCAGCAGCTTAGGGGCAAGTGCTCCTGAAGCTTTCTTT
17	-	TRBJ1-2	TRBD1	TRBV19	CASSPRDSSPQYHGYTF	TGTGCCAGTAGTCCGAGGGACAGTTCGCCCCAATATCATGGCTACACCTTC
14	-	TRBJ1-1	TRBD1	TRBV9	CASSRGQGNTEAFF	TGTGCCAGCAGCAGGGGACAGGGAAACACTGAAGCTTTCTTT
13	once	TRBJ1-2	-	TRBV5-6	CASSPRQGSGYTF	TGTGCCAGCAGCCCCCGCCAAGGGAGCGGCTACACCTTC
11	-	TRBJ1-1	TRBD1	TRBV3-1/TRBV3-2	CASSVTGEAFF	TGTGCCAGCAGCGTGACAGGGGAAGCTTTCTTT
11	-	TRBJ1-2	-	TRBV5-6	CASSQGHGYTF	TGTGCCAGCAGCCAGGGTCATGGCTACACCTTC
17	-	TRBJ2-1	-	TRBV7-2	CASSLPDVGGGHNEQFF	TGTGCCAGCAGCTTACCCGACGTAGGGGGGGGGCACAATGAGCAGTTCTTC
15	once	TRBJ1-2	TRBD1	TRBV5-1	CASLWAGQGLKGYTF	TGCGCCAGCCTTTGGGCGGGACAGGGTCTAAAAGGCTACACCTTC
17	-	TRBJ2-3	TRBD2	TRBV4-1	CASSQVSGGANTDTQYF	TGCGCCAGCAGCCAAGTTAGCGGGGGGGCCAACACAGATACGCAGTATTTT
15	once	TRBJ1-6	-	TRBV2	CASSEGGGYNSPLHF	TGTGCCAGCAGTGAAGGGGGGGGGTATAATTCACCCCTCCACTTT
13	-	TRBJ1-6	-	TRBV5-1	CASSAGQFSPLHF	TGCGCCAGCAGCGCAGGACAGTTTTCACCCCTCCACTTT
14	-	TRBJ2-1	-	TRBV5-4	CASSQGGRGNEQFF	TGTGCCAGCAGCCAGGGGGGAAGGGGCAATGAGCAGTTCTTC
12	few	TRBJ1-2	-	TRBV14	CASSPSWYGYTF	TGTGCCAGCAGCCCTAGCTGGTATGGCTACACCTTC
15	-	TRBJ2-3	TRBD2	TRBV9	CASSVVVSGGDTQYF	TGTGCCAGCAGCGTAGTCGTTAGCGGGGGGGATACGCAGTATTTT
13	-	TRBJ1-5	TRBD1	TRBV18	CASSPDRDQPQHF	TGTGCCAGCTCACCCGACAGGGATCAGCCCCAGCATTTT
15	once	TRBJ1-1	TRBD1	TRBV28	CASSPPTGSGTEAFF	TGTGCCAGCAGCCCCCCGACAGGGAGCGGAACTGAAGCTTTCTTT